A single sample gave rise to the 23 T cell receptor beta chains below, sequenced in a study of beta chain features in type 1 diabetes. Expressed TCRB transcripts were sequenced, since all the RNA that had been isolated was reverse transcribed. Here immunoSEQ multiplex PCR was the method, and the copy in TCRdb shows in-frame clones only, minus some. The sample holds approximately 90,000 clones, around a third seen once. Sequencing was done on a sample of stem cell memory CD4+ T cells from blood. These receptors all stem from a woman in her late teens or twenties in good health.

The chain uses TRBV5-1 and TRBJ2-3; D not certain. CDR1 SGHRS and CDR2 YFSETQ come from the germline V gene. This CDR3 comprises 14 residues. V lost 2 bases and J 6 bases, leaving 13 bases between the germline ends. CDR3 sequence (DNA): TGCGCCAGCAGCTTCCGACTGCCGCGGGATACGCAGTATTTT. Translating it yields CASSFRLPRDTQYF.

Only a few counts were recorded for this clone. This chain links TRBV11-3 with TRBJ1-2, with 7 bases lining up with TRBD1. Germline CDR1 and CDR2: SGHNT and YENEEA. V lost 5 bases to trimming and J lost 7 bases; unmatched junction nucleotides: 13. This CDR3 comprises 15 residues. CDR3 coding DNA: TGTGCCAGCAGCGTCCCGGGACAGACGATCGCTGGCTACACCTTC. Translated: CASSVPGQTIAGYTF. The variable domain in full, with the rest retrieved from reference TRBV11-3 and TRBJ1-2, is EAGVVQSPRYKIIEKKQPVAFWCNPISGHNTLYWYLQNLGQGPELLIRYENEEAVDDSQLPKDRFSAERLKGVDSTLKIQPAELGDSAVYLCASSVPGQTIAGYTFGSGTRLTVV.

The rearrangement uses TRBV5-1 and TRBJ1-1; tentative D call: TRBD1 (5 bases). Trimming removed 2 bases from V and 0 bases from J, with 11 bases in between. This CDR3 is 15 amino acids long. CDR1 is SGHRS and CDR2 is YFSETQ in the germline V gene. CDR3 residues: CASSLGDSMNTEAFF. DNA of the CDR3: TGCGCCAGCAGCTTAGGGGACTCCATGAACACTGAAGCTTTCTTT.

This clone was picked up a small number of times. V gene TRBV25-1 combines with J gene TRBJ1-2, with D perhaps matching TRBD1 (5 bases). The germline V and J ends were trimmed by 3 bases and 6 bases, with 11 bases remaining between them. The germline V gene has CDR1 MGHDK and CDR2 SYGVNS. The CDR3 is made up of 13 amino acids. CDR3 amino acids: CASSDYRKDGYTF. The CDR3 DNA sequence: TGTGCCAGCAGTGACTACAGGAAGGATGGCTACACCTTC.

The rearrangement uses TRBV5-1 and TRBJ2-3; D remains ambiguous. CDR1 is SGHRS, CDR2 YFSETQ, per germline. Deletions cut 7 bases from V and 0 bases from J, with 9 bases between. CDR3 length equals 13 residues. CDR3 nucleotide sequence: TGCGCCAGCCGAATTACTAGCACAGATACGCAGTATTTT. It codes for CASRITSTDTQYF.

This clone has only a few counts. The chain is built from TRBV19 and TRBJ2-2; TRBD2 might be the D (6 bases). This CDR3 comprises 14 residues. Per the germline V gene, CDR1 is LNHDA and CDR2 is SQIVND (reference sequence). V dropped 4 bases and J dropped 5 bases, with 11 bases sitting between them. The CDR3 DNA sequence: TGTGCCAGTAGTAGGGCAGGGAGGACCGGGGAGCTGTTTTTT. Its translation: CASSRAGRTGELFF.

V and J are TRBV9 and TRBJ2-2; TRBD2 matches 7 bases. The germline V gene has CDR1 SGDLS and CDR2 YYNGEE. This CDR3 is 16 amino acids long. Germline trimming cut 0 bases from V and 1 base from J; bases unmatched to any gene: 3. CDR3 protein: CASSVDPGGNTGELFF. CDR3 DNA: TGTGCCAGCAGCGTAGATCCGGGAGGGAACACCGGGGAGCTGTTTTTT.

The genes are TRBV29-1 and TRBJ1-2; 7 bases agree with TRBD1. The germline V gene encodes CDR1 SQVTM and CDR2 ANQGSEA. The J segment lost 1 base and the V segment lost 6 bases, leaving 2 bases of the junction unmatched. This CDR3 has 12 amino acids. In nucleotides, the CDR3 is TGCAGCGTGGGGGACAGTAACTATGGCTACACCTTC. This sequence encodes CSVGDSNYGYTF.

This clone was seen only a few times. The J gene is TRBJ1-5, the V gene TRBV2; weak D call: TRBD1 (6 bases). Germline CDR1 reads SNHLY; CDR2 reads FYNNEI. The length of the CDR3 is 14 residues. Trimming removed 6 bases from V and 7 bases from J, with 16 bases in between. Written as DNA, the CDR3 is TGTGCCAGCAGGCAAACACAGGGAGAACAGCCCCAGCATTTT. Protein: CASRQTQGEQPQHF.

The chain is built from TRBV7-6 and TRBJ2-7; D may be TRBD2 (5 bases). CDR1 is SGHVS and CDR2 is FNYEAQ in the germline V gene. V lost 1 base, J lost 4 bases, and 14 bases lay in between. The CDR3 contains 15 residues. CDR3 protein: CASSLGGTPGYEQYF. CDR3 DNA: TGTGCCAGCAGCTTAGGGGGTACTCCGGGATACGAGCAGTACTTC.

This clone was detected a few times. The chain recombines TRBV2 with TRBJ2-4, with a tentative D call TRBD2 (5 bases). Trimming took off 0 bases at V and 6 bases at J, with 9 bases between the two ends. The CDR3 runs 14 residues. Germline CDR1 SNHLY, CDR2 FYNNEI. The CDR3 protein is CASSEARAGNIQYF. CDR3 sequence (DNA): TGTGCCAGCAGTGAAGCTCGTGCGGGAAACATTCAGTACTTC.

J is TRBJ1-5 and V is TRBV7-2; 10 positions agree with TRBD1. CDR3 size: 16 residues. Germline V lookup: CDR1 SGHTA, CDR2 FQGNSA. The J segment lost 6 bases and the V segment lost 1 base, leaving 6 bases of the junction unmatched. The chain's CDR3 is CASSLVGTGEGQPQHF. As DNA, the CDR3 is TGTGCCAGCAGCTTAGTCGGGACAGGGGAAGGTCAGCCCCAGCATTTT.

This chain uses TRBV11-2 with TRBJ2-5; 7 bases are shared with TRBD2. The germline V gene has CDR1 SGHAT and CDR2 FQNNGV. The CDR3 spans 13 residues. V was clipped by 3 bases and J by 4 bases; unmatched bases: 2. Written as DNA, the CDR3 is TGTGCCAGCAGCTTGGGGGGGGGAGAGACCCAGTACTTC. This encodes CASSLGGGETQYF.

The chain carries TRBV27 and TRBJ2-1; 16 bases align to TRBD2. Germline V lookup: CDR1 MNHEY, CDR2 SMNVEV (reference sequence). The CDR3 is 18 residues long. V shed 6 bases, J shed 0 bases, and the junction held 5 bases outside the gene matches. Here the CDR3 reads CASRRGLAGGYSYNEQFF. The CDR3 DNA sequence: TGTGCCAGCAGGCGGGGACTAGCGGGAGGGTACTCCTACAATGAGCAGTTCTTC.

The CDR3 sequence: CASSPNEKLFF. For the CDR3, the DNA is TGTGCCAGCAGCCCGAATGAAAAACTGTTTTTT. The rearrangement joins TRBV11-3 to TRBJ1-4, with no clear D. Germline V lookup: CDR1 SGHNT, CDR2 YENEEA. The CDR3 length is 11 residues. The ends were cut back, 5 bases at V and 5 bases at J, with 3 bases in the middle.

The chain joins TRBV30 to TRBJ1-1; 8 bases are shared with TRBD1. Germline assignment: CDR1 GTSNPN and CDR2 SVGIG (reference sequence). This CDR3 region has 11 residues. After removal of 1 base from V and 11 bases from J, the junction contained 3 bases not matched to a gene. CDR3 residues: CAWSADRVAFF. The CDR3 bases are TGTGCCTGGAGTGCGGACAGGGTGGCTTTCTTT.

This clone was picked up many times. The chain couples TRBV28 to TRBJ1-5, with 10 nucleotides matching TRBD1. The CDR3 loop spans 14 amino acids. CDR1 MDHEN and CDR2 SYDVKM come from the germline V gene. V shed 5 bases, J shed 7 bases, and the junction held 5 bases outside the gene matches. The CDR3 sequence: CASSEGTGVQPQHF. CDR3 sequence (DNA): TGTGCCAGCAGTGAGGGGACAGGGGTACAGCCCCAGCATTTT.

The chain carries TRBV10-3 and TRBJ2-5, with 9 bases aligning to TRBD2. Germline V lookup: CDR1 ENHRY, CDR2 SYGVKD. This CDR3 has 16 amino acids. Unmatched junction bases numbered 14, after V lost 10 bases and J lost 2 bases. For the CDR3, the DNA is TGTGCCACGTCCGGAAAGGCCAGCGGGGGGCAAGAGACCCAGTACTTC. Translation: CATSGKASGGQETQYF.

The chain has TRBV6-1 and TRBJ2-7; 8 positions agree with TRBD2. The V segment lost 7 bases and the J segment 1 base; nucleotides outside the gene matches: 3. CDR1 is MNHNS and CDR2 is SASEGT in the germline V gene. This CDR3 spans 13 amino acids. The CDR3 region is CASKSGGSYEQYF. CDR3 in DNA: TGTGCCAGCAAAAGCGGGGGATCCTACGAGCAGTACTTC.

A few counts support this clone. The chain joins TRBV13 to TRBJ2-2; 15 nucleotides match TRBD2. This CDR3 has 17 residues. The V gene end was trimmed by 4 bases and the J gene end by 4 bases; junction bases not matched to a gene: 4. Germline loops: CDR1 PRHDT, CDR2 FYEKMQ (reference sequence). The CDR3 DNA follows: TGTGCCAGCAGCTCGGGACTAGCGGGAGGTGGCACCGGGGAGCTGTTTTTT. Protein sequence: CASSSGLAGGGTGELFF.

The chain employs TRBV11-1 and TRBJ2-1; 13 positions agree with TRBD2. The length of the CDR3 is 17 residues. Germline assignment: CDR1 SGHAT and CDR2 FQDESV (reference sequence). With V trimmed by 6 bases and J by 4 bases, 9 bases remained unmatched. DNA for the CDR3: TGTGCCAGCAGGAGGACTAGCGGGAGCGTGGGTTACAATGAGCAGTTCTTC. Its translation is CASRRTSGSVGYNEQFF.

The rearrangement links TRBV5-4 to TRBJ2-5; tentatively, D is TRBD2 (5 bases). The germline V gene encodes CDR1 SGHNT and CDR2 YYREEE (reference sequence). The V and J ends lost 3 bases and 4 bases respectively, with 10 bases between them. CDR3 length: 13 residues. The CDR3 reads CASSSEGRETQYF. The CDR3 DNA is TGTGCCAGCAGCTCGGAAGGGAGAGAGACCCAGTACTTC.

The chain is built from TRBV5-8 and TRBJ2-1, with 9 bases aligning to TRBD2. With V trimmed by 0 bases and J by 4 bases, 5 bases remained unmatched. The CDR3 runs 16 residues. Per the germline V gene, CDR1 is SGHTS and CDR2 is YDEGEE. Here the CDR3 DNA reads TGTGCCAGCAGCTTGGCCAAGCGGGGGGATTACAATGAGCAGTTCTTC. Amino acid sequence: CASSLAKRGDYNEQFF. The full variable domain, completed using reference TRBV5-8 and TRBJ2-1, is EAGVTQSPTHLIKTRGQQATLRCSPISGHTSVYWYQQALGLGLQFLLWYDEGEERNRGNFPPRFSGRQFPNYSSELNVNALELEDSALYLCASSLAKRGDYNEQFFGPGTRLTVL.